The present T cell receptor (beta chain) was sequenced within a study of blood T cell repertoires in COVID-19. Measured with immunoSEQ multiplex PCR; TCRdb has only the in-frame clones, and not every one. The sample includes approximately 120,000 clones, roughly four fifths of them seen just once. The germline gives CDR1 SGDLS, CDR2 YYNGEE. The CDR3 totals 15 residues. Trimming removed 0 bases at V and 6 bases at J, with 16 bases between. Sample: peripheral blood. The genes are TRBV9 and TRBJ2-7; tentatively, D is TRBD2 (6 bases). This TCR came from a man older than 75 with COVID-19, enrolled during active disease. The CDR3 region has the DNA TGTGCCAGCAGCGTAGGTCTAGCGCCATCTGCCGAGCAGTACTTC. Its protein is CASSVGLAPSAEQYF.